These 27 T cell receptor beta chains were sequenced from one sample in a study of pediatric ulcerative colitis. One to two pinch biopsies were taken from the rectum during colonoscopy. TCRdb's table, derived via immunoSEQ multiplex PCR, lists solely in-frame clones and lacks some. The data contain about 35,000 clones, roughly 81% of them seen just once; the ten biggest clones take up around 0.96%. The sample taken for sequencing was gut tissue. The receptors were sampled from a boy younger than 18 with mild ulcerative colitis.

V gene TRBV6-1 combines with J gene TRBJ2-7; 10 bases are a match to TRBD1. V lost 1 base and J lost 4; bases outside the gene matches: 1. This CDR3 region has 14 residues. The V gene's germline CDR1 is MNHNS and CDR2 SASEGT. In DNA form, the CDR3 reads TGTGCCAGCAGTGAAGGGACAGGGGGTTACGAGCAGTACTTC. As protein: CASSEGTGGYEQYF.

CDR3 loop: CASFLVLNGGYTF. CDR3 nucleotide sequence: TGTGCCAGCTTTTTAGTATTGAATGGAGGCTACACCTTC. The chain joins TRBV6-1 to TRBJ1-2; no firm D call. Trimming took 8 bases from V and 8 from J, leaving 18 bases between them. The CDR3 consists of 13 residues. CDR1 MNHNS and CDR2 SASEGT come from the germline V gene.

This clone has more than one count but fewer than ten. This chain connects TRBV2 to TRBJ1-2; 7 bases map to TRBD1. After removal of 8 bases from V and 4 bases from J, the junction contained 22 bases not matched to a gene. CDR1 is SNHLY and CDR2 is FYNNEI in the germline V gene. This CDR3 has 18 residues. The CDR3 DNA reads TGTGCCAGCGTCTTGGCTCCCTTATTGAGGACAGGAACCTATGGCTACACCTTC. The encoded protein is CASVLAPLLRTGTYGYTF. Drawing the rest from reference TRBV2 and TRBJ1-2, the complete variable domain is EPEVTQTPSHQVTQMGQEVILRCVPISNHLYFYWYRQILGQKVEFLVSFYNNEISEKSEIFDDQFSVERPDGSNFTLKIRSTKLEDSAMYFCASVLAPLLRTGTYGYTFGSGTRLTVV.

CDR3 protein: CASSPTAGLYEQYF. CDR3 DNA: TGTGCCAGCAGCCCGACGGCCGGACTCTACGAGCAGTACTTC. The chain carries TRBV11-2 and TRBJ2-7; maybe TRBD2 (5 bases). The CDR3 loop spans 14 amino acids. CDR1 is SGHAT and CDR2 is FQNNGV in the germline V gene. Trimming cost V 5 bases and J 3 bases, with 14 bases left between them. The full variable domain, in which reference TRBV11-2 and TRBJ2-7 provide the parts outside the CDR3, is EAGVAQSPRYKIIEKRQSVAFWCNPISGHATLYWYQQILGQGPKLLIQFQNNGVVDDSQLPKDRFSAERLKGVDSTLKIQPAKLEDSAVYLCASSPTAGLYEQYFGPGTRLTVT.

This clone is judged medium-sized. The CDR3: CASSLEQSNSPLHF. The CDR3 DNA follows: TGTGCCAGCAGCTTAGAGCAGTCCAATTCACCCCTCCACTTT. The chain employs TRBV11-3 and TRBJ1-6; no reliable D call. V gave up 0 bases and J gave up 7 bases, with 7 bases separating them. CDR3 length: 14 amino acids. Germline loops: CDR1 SGHNT, CDR2 YENEEA. The full variable domain, rest sourced from reference TRBV11-3 and TRBJ1-6, is EAGVVQSPRYKIIEKKQPVAFWCNPISGHNTLYWYLQNLGQGPELLIRYENEEAVDDSQLPKDRFSAERLKGVDSTLKIQPAELGDSAVYLCASSLEQSNSPLHFGNGTRLTVT.

The chain employs TRBV5-1 and TRBJ1-1; 7 bases are a match to TRBD1. CDR3 size: 14 residues. Losses at the gene ends were 0 bases for V and 4 bases for J; bases not matched to a gene: 3. The germline gives CDR1 SGHRS, CDR2 YFSETQ. The CDR3 region is CASSLGSGGTEAFF. The CDR3 DNA reads as TGCGCCAGCAGCTTGGGGTCAGGGGGCACTGAAGCTTTCTTT.

The J gene is TRBJ1-2, the V gene TRBV7-9; D perhaps matches TRBD1 (6 bases). The CDR3 runs to 14 residues. CDR1 is SEHNR, CDR2 FQNEAQ, per germline (reference sequence). V dropped 7 bases and J dropped 8 bases, with 20 bases sitting between them. The CDR3 DNA reads as TGTGCCAGCACGCAAGCAACAGGGACTTACGGCTACACCTTC. Translated, it gives CASTQATGTYGYTF.

The chain combines TRBV5-1 with TRBJ1-2; no clear D gene. Germline CDR1 SGHRS, CDR2 YFSETQ. This CDR3 is built from 14 residues. With 0 bases removed from V and 5 bases from J, the gap between germline ends came to 11 bases. Here the CDR3 reads CASSLVGFGYGYTF. The CDR3 coding sequence is TGCGCCAGCAGCTTGGTTGGGTTTGGGTATGGCTACACCTTC.

This chain uses TRBV19 with TRBJ2-7; possible D gene TRBD2, 6 bases. The CDR3 runs to 15 residues. The V end lost 1 base, the J end lost 3 bases, and 13 bases lay between the germline ends. Looked up from germline, CDR1 is LNHDA and CDR2 is SQIVND (reference sequence). CDR3 nucleotides: TGTGCCAGTAGTATAGCGCCCGGACTATACTACGAGCAGTACTTC. Encoded protein: CASSIAPGLYYEQYF.

The chain carries TRBV30 and TRBJ1-2; D ambiguous. The CDR3 has 11 residues. Per germline, CDR1 GTSNPN and CDR2 SVGIG (reference sequence). V gave up 0 bases and J gave up 13 bases, with 12 bases separating them. The CDR3 DNA follows: TGTGCCTGGAGTGTATTAAAGGGATGCACCTTC. Protein: CAWSVLKGCTF. The whole variable domain, filled in from reference TRBV30 and TRBJ1-2, reads SQTIHQWPATLVQPVGSPLSLECTVEGTSNPNLYWYRQAAGRGLQLLFYSVGIGQISSEVPQNLSASRPQDRQFILSSKKLLLSDSGFYLCAWSVLKGCTFGSGTRLTVV.

V is TRBV4-1 and J is TRBJ2-7; D possibly matches TRBD1 or TRBD2 (5 bases each). The germline CDR1 and CDR2 sequences are MGHRA and YSYEKL. The CDR3 loop spans 17 amino acids. The V end was cut by 3 bases, the J end by 6 bases, with 24 bases between. CDR3 DNA: TGCGCCAGCAGCCAGCCTCTAGGGACGGCTCCTACTCCCGAGCAGTACTTC. This gives the protein CASSQPLGTAPTPEQYF.

This clone showed up just once. The gene calls are TRBV29-1 and TRBJ1-4, with D uncertain. Per the germline V gene, CDR1 is SQVTM and CDR2 is ANQGSEA. This CDR3 contains 15 residues. Trimming stripped 3 bases from V and 10 bases from J, with 21 bases between. CDR3: CSVEWAMQPPGKLFF. CDR3 in DNA: TGCAGCGTTGAGTGGGCGATGCAACCCCCGGGAAAACTGTTTTTT.

The rearrangement uses TRBV7-8 and TRBJ1-4, with a tentative D call TRBD1 (5 bases). Trimming removed 6 bases from V and 5 bases from J, with 16 bases in between. Per the germline V gene, CDR1 is SGHVS and CDR2 is FQNEAQ. The CDR3 is 15 residues long. The CDR3 DNA reads as TGTGCCAGCAGAGAGGACACTGGAAGGAATGAAAAACTGTTTTTT. This codes for CASREDTGRNEKLFF.

This chain uses TRBV5-1 with TRBJ1-2; no clear D. Trimming left V 1 base short and J 0 bases short, with 10 bases between. The CDR3 extends over 15 amino acids. Germline CDR1 SGHRS, CDR2 YFSETQ. In DNA form, the CDR3 reads TGCGCCAGCAGCTTGCGCCCCTGGGCTAACTATGGCTACACCTTC. Its translation is CASSLRPWANYGYTF.

A remark on this clone: One end of the junction varies from germline; a read error may be responsible. The chain joins TRBV7-7 to TRBJ1-1; no clear D gene. The CDR3 runs to 14 residues. The germline V gene has CDR1 SSHAT and CDR2 FNYEAQ (reference sequence). The CDR3 DNA follows: TGTGCTAGCAGCCCCCCACCTATTGACACTGAAGCTTTCTTT. Its translation: CASSPPPIDTEAFF.

V and J are TRBV30 and TRBJ1-1; D is perhaps TRBD1 (5 bases). Germline CDR1 is GTSNPN and CDR2 is SVGIG (reference sequence). Trimming took off 2 bases at V and 6 bases at J, with 13 bases between the two ends. The CDR3 loop spans 13 amino acids. DNA of the CDR3: TGTGCCTGGAGTCCCATAGGGGTCCCTGAAGCTTTCTTT. Its protein product is CAWSPIGVPEAFF.

The chain joins TRBV19 to TRBJ1-2; D perhaps matches TRBD1 (5 bases). Germline lookup yields CDR1 LNHDA and CDR2 SQIVND (reference sequence). The V end was cut by 3 bases, the J end by 12 bases, with 20 bases between. This CDR3 comprises 14 residues. CDR3 region: CASSIRAGPGSHTF. The CDR3 DNA reads as TGTGCCAGTAGTATCCGAGCAGGGCCGGGTTCACACACCTTC.

The rearrangement links TRBV4-2 to TRBJ2-1; 9 bases are shared with TRBD2. The ends lost 2 bases at V and 13 bases at J; junction bases unmatched: 15. Per the germline V gene, CDR1 is LGHNA and CDR2 is YNFKEQ. The CDR3 runs 16 residues. CDR3 amino acids: CASSQNSGGNGIFQFF. The CDR3 DNA reads TGTGCCAGCAGCCAAAATAGCGGGGGTAATGGTATCTTTCAGTTCTTC.

This clone appeared once. This chain connects TRBV5-1 to TRBJ1-3; no reliable D call. CDR1 SGHRS and CDR2 YFSETQ come from the germline V gene. The CDR3 has 17 amino acids. The ends were cut back, 0 bases at V and 0 bases at J, with 13 bases in the middle. CDR3 amino acids: CASSLAGLKDSGNTIYF. The CDR3 DNA reads as TGCGCCAGCAGCTTGGCCGGCCTTAAGGACTCTGGAAACACCATATATTTT.

In this sample, this clone turned up a few times. The DNA of the CDR3 is TGTGCCAGCAGCTTGGTTCGGGACTACCTACATGAGCAGTTCTTC. This translates into CASSLVRDYLHEQFF. The J gene is TRBJ2-1, the V gene TRBV5-8, with 7 bases identical to TRBD2. CDR1 and CDR2 from the germline V gene are SGHTS and YDEGEE. The junction had 8 bases not matched to a gene; V was cut back by 0 bases and J by 8 bases. CDR3 length: 15 residues.

The chain joins TRBV2 to TRBJ1-5; D gene uncertain. Deletions cut 6 bases from V and 5 bases from J, with 17 bases between. CDR3 size: 15 residues. The germline V gene encodes CDR1 SNHLY and CDR2 FYNNEI. The CDR3 here is CASRTGIIGDQPQHF. In DNA, the CDR3 is TGTGCCAGCAGAACGGGGATCATAGGTGATCAGCCCCAGCATTTT. The full variable domain, in which reference TRBV2 and TRBJ1-5 provide the parts outside the CDR3, is EPEVTQTPSHQVTQMGQEVILRCVPISNHLYFYWYRQILGQKVEFLVSFYNNEISEKSEIFDDQFSVERPDGSNFTLKIRSTKLEDSAMYFCASRTGIIGDQPQHFGDGTRLSIL.

This clone is a singleton in its sample. V usage is TRBV5-1 and J usage is TRBJ1-4; D gene unclear. The CDR3 spans 16 residues. The V gene's germline CDR1 is SGHRS and CDR2 YFSETQ. Deletions cut 0 bases from V and 8 bases from J, with 17 bases between. The chain's CDR3 is CASSLGWSDPTEKLFF. Written as DNA, the CDR3 is TGCGCCAGCAGCTTGGGGTGGTCCGACCCCACAGAAAAACTGTTTTTT.

The rearrangement links TRBV5-1 to TRBJ2-1; perhaps TRBD1 as D (5 bases). This CDR3 is built from 15 residues. CDR1 and CDR2 (germline): SGHRS, YFSETQ. V was cut by 2 bases and J by 0 bases, with 9 bases left in between. For the CDR3, the DNA is TGCGCCAGCAGCTTAGGACATCTCTCCTACAATGAGCAGTTCTTC. Encoded protein: CASSLGHLSYNEQFF.

This clone has a single count. This chain joins TRBV11-2 and TRBJ2-5, with 14 bases fitting TRBD2. V dropped 6 bases and J dropped 2; count of bases not matched to a gene: 8. Germline lookup yields CDR1 SGHAT and CDR2 FQNNGV. The CDR3 has 17 residues. The CDR3 DNA is TGTGCCAGCAGTTTCCCGCGGACTAGCGGGGGGCAAGAGACCCAGTACTTC. It codes for CASSFPRTSGGQETQYF.

There are a few counts of this clone. The chain combines TRBV16 with TRBJ2-6; D is unclear. The ends were cut back, 2 bases at V and 0 bases at J, with 11 bases in the middle. From germline, CDR1 is KGHSY and CDR2 FQNENV. The CDR3 is 17 amino acids. Here the CDR3 DNA reads TGTGCCAGCAGCCAAGGCGTCTCTAGCTCTGGGGCCAACGTCCTGACTTTC. It codes for CASSQGVSSSGANVLTF.

This clone has a single count. V gene TRBV7-8 combines with J gene TRBJ1-2; the D is unclear. Between the trimmed V and J ends, which lost 9 bases and 2 bases, there was a span of 10 bases. From germline, CDR1 is SGHVS and CDR2 FQNEAQ. This CDR3 region has 12 residues. CDR3 in amino acids: CASQNGNYGYTF. DNA for the CDR3: TGTGCCAGTCAAAATGGGAACTATGGCTACACCTTC.

J is TRBJ2-1 and V is TRBV5-4; D remains ambiguous. V shed 0 bases and J shed 2 bases, with 12 bases lying between them. From germline, CDR1 is SGHNT and CDR2 YYREEE (reference sequence). The length of the CDR3 is 16 residues. The CDR3 sequence is CASSLVVRKAYNEQFF. The CDR3 nucleotides read TGTGCCAGCAGCTTGGTAGTACGGAAAGCCTACAATGAGCAGTTCTTC.